The 2 T cell receptor beta chains below were found in one sample sequenced in a study of identical twins. TCRdb analysed the 5' RACE reads with MiXCR anew, one entry per CDR3 protein. The data hold 600,000 to 850,000 distinct CDR3 sequences, with 15% to 20% observed a single time. This sample also belongs to another study, concerning T cells expressing NK-cell markers.

Sequenced input: PBMCs. These receptor sequences come from a woman in her late teens or twenties in good health.

The J gene is TRBJ1-1, the V gene TRBV29-1; 7 nucleotides match TRBD1. The CDR3 runs to 12 residues. Germline V gene data show CDR1 as SQVTM and CDR2 as ANQGSEA. J lost 4 bases, V lost 3 bases, and 2 bases had no gene match. The CDR3 DNA reads as TGCAGCGTTGATTCAGGGGGCACTGAAGCTTTCTTT. Protein product: CSVDSGGTEAFF. Complete variable domain (other parts from reference TRBV29-1 and TRBJ1-1): SAVISQKPSRDICQRGTSLTIQCQVDSQVTMMFWYRQQPGQSLTLIATANQGSEATYESGFVIDKFPISRPNLTFSTLTVSNMSPEDSSIYLCSVDSGGTEAFFGQGTRLTVV.

This clonotype has a count of ten or more. This chain joins TRBV6-1 and TRBJ1-5, with D unresolved. The CDR3 extends over 15 amino acids. The germline V and J ends were trimmed by 7 bases and 0 bases, with 13 bases remaining between them. CDR1 MNHNS and CDR2 SASEGT come from the germline V gene. CDR3 amino acids: CASNVDGRSNQPQHF. The CDR3, as DNA: TGTGCCAGCAACGTCGATGGCCGTAGCAATCAGCCCCAGCATTTT.